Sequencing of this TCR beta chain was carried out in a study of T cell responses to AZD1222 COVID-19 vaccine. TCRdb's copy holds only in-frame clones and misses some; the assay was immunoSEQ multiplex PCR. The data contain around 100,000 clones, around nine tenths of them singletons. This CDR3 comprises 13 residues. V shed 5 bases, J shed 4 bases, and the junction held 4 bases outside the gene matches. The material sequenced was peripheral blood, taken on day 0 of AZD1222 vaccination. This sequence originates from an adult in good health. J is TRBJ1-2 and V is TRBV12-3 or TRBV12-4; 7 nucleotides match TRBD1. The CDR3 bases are TGTGCCAGCAGTCCCAACAGGGGCTATGGCTACACCTTC. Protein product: CASSPNRGYGYTF.